Following are 30 T cell receptor beta chains from one sample sequenced in a study of blood T cells in healthy people across ages. Sample-barcoded 5' priming and a J-beta primer mix drove a second PCR of about 7 to 11 cycles. From the 5' RACE reads, TCRdb called clonotypes with MiXCR, one entry per CDR3 protein. The table lists just over 1 million distinct CDR3 sequences, over 35% of them singletons. The material sequenced was blood. All receptors derive from an older woman in good health.

The chain is built from TRBV5-1 and TRBJ2-1; D gene uncertain. The germline V gene encodes CDR1 SGHRS and CDR2 YFSETQ. There are 14 residues in the CDR3. V was cut by 2 bases and J by 0 bases, with 6 bases left in between. The CDR3 coding sequence is TGCGCCAGCAGCTTTTGGAGCTCCTACAATGAGCAGTTCTTC. Amino acid sequence: CASSFWSSYNEQFF.

In its sample, this clonotype was seen a few times. The V call is TRBV3-1, the J call TRBJ1-1, with unresolved D. V lost 3 bases to trimming and J lost 1 base, with 9 bases between them. CDR1 is LGHDT and CDR2 is YNNKEL in the germline V gene (reference sequence). The CDR3 covers 14 residues. CDR3 DNA: TGTGCCAGCAGCCATAGGGCTACGAACACTGAAGCTTTCTTT. The encoded protein is CASSHRATNTEAFF. Combining the CDR3 with reference TRBV3-1 and TRBJ1-1 gives the whole variable domain DTAVSQTPKYLVTQMGNDKSIKCEQNLGHDTMYWYKQDSKKFLKIMFSYNNKELIINETVPNRFSPKSPDKAHLNLHINSLELGDSAVYFCASSHRATNTEAFFGQGTRLTVV.

The table lists this clonotype with a few counts. CDR3 amino acids: CASSLWEGSGYNEQFF. The CDR3 coding sequence is TGTGCCAGCAGTTTATGGGAGGGGTCGGGATACAATGAGCAGTTCTTC. The genes are TRBV12-3 or TRBV12-4 and TRBJ2-1, with TRBD2 matching 7 bases. The CDR3 contains 16 residues. With V trimmed by 2 bases and J by 4 bases, 8 bases remained unmatched.

The chain uses TRBV11-3 and TRBJ2-5; tentative D call: TRBD2 (6 bases). The J call may be wrong; the DNA end is better matched by TRBJ2-7. This CDR3 is built from 15 residues. Germline CDR1 reads SGHNT; CDR2 reads YENEEA. The CDR3 DNA reads TGTGCCAGCAGCTTAGATGTGGGGGGAACCTACGAGCAGTACTTC. Translation: CASSLDVGGTYEQYF.

This clonotype was detected a few times. V and J are TRBV13 and TRBJ1-2, with 7 bases lining up with TRBD1. V dropped 2 bases and J dropped 4; count of bases not matched to a gene: 4. The CDR3 sequence is 14 residues long. The germline V gene encodes CDR1 PRHDT and CDR2 FYEKMQ (reference sequence). The CDR3 region is CASSLQGDIYGYTF. The CDR3 DNA reads as TGTGCCAGCAGCTTACAGGGGGATATCTATGGCTACACCTTC.

V is TRBV11-1 and J is TRBJ1-2, with D tentatively TRBD1 (5 bases). V dropped 2 bases and J dropped 4 bases, with 14 bases sitting between them. There are 15 residues in the CDR3. Germline values: CDR1 SGHAT, CDR2 FQDESV (reference sequence). CDR3 nucleotide sequence: TGTGCCAGCAGCTTAAGGACCGCGAGGGGCTATGGCTACACCTTC. This codes for CASSLRTARGYGYTF.

This clonotype was picked up a small number of times. One end of the junction does not line up with germline, which may come from a read error. The chain has TRBV2 and TRBJ2-4; 11 positions match TRBD1. The J call may be in error: the DNA end matches TRBJ2-7 better. CDR1 and CDR2 (germline): SNHLY, FYNNEI. The CDR3 length is 15 residues. The CDR3 region has the DNA TGTGCCAGCAGCGAAGGACAGGGGGCCCTTCGCGAGCAGTACTTC. Translating it yields CASSEGQGALREQYF.

This sequence joins TRBV20-1 and TRBJ2-1, with TRBD2 matching 9 bases. V lost 5 bases, J lost 4 bases, and 15 bases stayed unmatched. CDR3 length: 17 amino acids. Germline-derived CDR1 and CDR2 are DFQATT and SNEGSKA (reference sequence). The CDR3 here is CSALMWASGAEYNEQFF. The CDR3 region has the DNA TGCAGTGCTCTAATGTGGGCTAGCGGGGCGGAGTACAATGAGCAGTTCTTC.

This clonotype has only a few counts. The chain combines TRBV11-2 with TRBJ2-1; 7 nucleotides agree with TRBD2. The CDR3 length is 16 residues. Germline V gives CDR1 SGHAT, CDR2 FQNNGV. With 0 bases clipped from V and 5 bases from J, the junction kept 7 bases outside the gene matches. DNA of the CDR3: TGTGCCAGCAGCTTAGAGGGCGGGAGTTCCCACAATGAGCAGTTCTTC. As protein: CASSLEGGSSHNEQFF.

This clonotype was detected ten times or more. V is TRBV4-1 and J is TRBJ2-1; TRBD1 might be the D (5 bases). Germline CDR1 and CDR2: MGHRA and YSYEKL. V was shortened by 4 bases and J by 7 bases, with 11 bases between the two germline ends. The CDR3 consists of 13 residues. Here the CDR3 reads CASSRQGTNEQFF. CDR3 sequence (DNA): TGCGCCAGCAGCCGCCAGGGAACGAATGAGCAGTTCTTC.

The rearrangement joins TRBV20-1 to TRBJ2-7; TRBD2 might be the D (5 bases). V lost 6 bases and J lost 0, with 12 bases in between. The germline gives CDR1 DFQATT, CDR2 SNEGSKA (reference sequence). The CDR3 sequence is 13 residues long. CDR3 nucleotide sequence: TGCAGTGCCCCATCGACTAACTCCTACGAGCAGTACTTC. This gives the protein CSAPSTNSYEQYF.

The table lists this clonotype with a few counts. The gene calls are TRBV2 and TRBJ2-1; 12 nucleotides align to TRBD2. Trimming took 7 bases from V and 8 from J; bases not matched to a gene: 15. This CDR3 is 17 amino acids long. Germline lookup yields CDR1 SNHLY and CDR2 FYNNEI. CDR3 protein: CASMNSRTSGTGDEQFF. DNA for the CDR3: TGTGCCAGCATGAACTCTAGGACTAGCGGGACCGGAGATGAGCAGTTCTTC.

The chain links TRBV15 to TRBJ1-2, with 10 nucleotides matching TRBD1. The CDR3 has 15 residues. Germline V gene sequence: CDR1 LNHNV, CDR2 YYDKDF (reference sequence). The junction had 6 bases not matched to a gene; V was cut back by 0 bases and J by 8 bases. This CDR3 reads CATSRDKGTGAGYTF. The CDR3 region has the DNA TGTGCCACCAGCAGAGATAAGGGGACAGGGGCCGGCTACACCTTC. Looking up the rest from reference TRBV15 and TRBJ1-2 gives the full variable domain: DAMVIQNPRYQVTQFGKPVTLSCSQTLNHNVMYWYQQKSSQAPKLLFHYYDKDFNNEADTPDNFQSRRPNTSFCFLDIRSPGLGDTAMYLCATSRDKGTGAGYTFGSGTRLTVV.

This chain joins TRBV10-3 and TRBJ1-2, with D maybe TRBD1 (6 bases). The V gene's germline CDR1 is ENHRY and CDR2 SYGVKD. Trimming cost V 6 bases and J 7 bases, with 15 bases left between them. The CDR3 is 13 amino acids. The CDR3 DNA reads TGTGCCATCAGCCGACAGGACGAACTTGGCTACACCTTC. Amino acid sequence: CAISRQDELGYTF.

The V and J genes are TRBV12-3 or TRBV12-4 and TRBJ1-2; 11 nucleotides align to TRBD1. The CDR3 consists of 15 residues. The V gene end was trimmed by 6 bases and the J gene end by 6 bases; junction bases not matched to a gene: 9. CDR3 protein: CASSRRDRGFDGYTF. The CDR3 DNA sequence: TGTGCCAGCAGCCGAAGGGACAGGGGGTTTGATGGCTACACCTTC.

The rearrangement uses TRBV20-1 and TRBJ2-1; tentatively, D is TRBD1 (6 bases). The ends were cut back, 3 bases at V and 8 bases at J, with 20 bases in the middle. Germline values: CDR1 DFQATT, CDR2 SNEGSKA (reference sequence). This CDR3 region has 15 residues. DNA for the CDR3: TGCAGTGCTAGCCCAACCGGACAGTTTATGGATGAGCAGTTCTTC. Its protein is CSASPTGQFMDEQFF.

This clonotype was seen a few times. This CDR3 is CASSSFTLNTEAFF. The CDR3 DNA is TGTGCCAGCAGCTCCTTCACACTGAACACTGAAGCTTTCTTT. The rearrangement links TRBV7-2 to TRBJ1-1, with unresolved D. Trimming pared 4 bases from V and 0 bases from J, leaving 9 bases between. The CDR3 covers 14 residues. CDR1 and CDR2 (germline): SGHTA, FQGNSA.

This clonotype was detected a few times. The chain recombines TRBV2 with TRBJ1-2; D uncertain. There are 14 residues in the CDR3. Trimming shortened V by 7 bases and J by 7 bases, and 19 bases separated the two germline ends. Germline lookup yields CDR1 SNHLY and CDR2 FYNNEI. CDR3 DNA sequence: TGTGCCAGCAAGGCGTCCCAGTCCACTCTTGGCTACACCTTC. This codes for CASKASQSTLGYTF. Complete variable domain (other parts from reference TRBV2 and TRBJ1-2): EPEVTQTPSHQVTQMGQEVILRCVPISNHLYFYWYRQILGQKVEFLVSFYNNEISEKSEIFDDQFSVERPDGSNFTLKIRSTKLEDSAMYFCASKASQSTLGYTFGSGTRLTVV.

As DNA, the CDR3 is TGTGCCAGCAGCCAATCCGTTAGCGGGACAGCCTACGAGCAGTACTTC. Protein product: CASSQSVSGTAYEQYF. The rearrangement uses TRBV4-2 and TRBJ2-7; a possible D gene is TRBD2 (8 bases). Trimming left V 2 bases short and J 2 bases short, with 16 bases between. Germline V lookup: CDR1 LGHNA, CDR2 YNFKEQ. The CDR3 is 16 amino acids.

This clonotype was seen more than once but under ten times. The chain joins TRBV6-9 to TRBJ2-1; D ambiguous. V was pared by 0 bases and J by 7 bases, with 16 bases between. Germline V gives CDR1 MNHGY, CDR2 SVAAGI. The CDR3 has 16 amino acids. The CDR3: CASSYSRRSSVNEQFF. Written as DNA, the CDR3 is TGTGCCAGCAGTTATTCCCGCCGAAGCTCCGTTAATGAGCAGTTCTTC.

V is TRBV7-2 and J is TRBJ1-1; no clear D. Trimming removed 2 bases from V and 6 bases from J, with 16 bases in between. This CDR3 comprises 15 residues. CDR1 is SGHTA, CDR2 FQGNSA, per germline. Here the CDR3 DNA reads TGTGCCAGCAGCTTATCGGGGATCTCTTTATCTGAAGCTTTCTTT. Residues: CASSLSGISLSEAFF.

The gene calls are TRBV4-3 and TRBJ2-3; a possible D gene is TRBD1 (6 bases). The CDR3 covers 13 residues. The germline gives CDR1 LGHNA, CDR2 YSLEER. Deletions cut 0 bases from V and 11 bases from J, with 12 bases between. CDR3 region: CASSQDGGIGQYF. For the CDR3, the DNA is TGCGCCAGCAGCCAAGATGGGGGCATCGGGCAGTATTTT.

This clonotype was counted only a few times. This chain joins TRBV12-3 or TRBV12-4 and TRBJ2-7; D gene unclear. This CDR3 region has 11 residues. With 4 bases removed from V and 4 bases from J, the gap between germline ends came to 5 bases. CDR3 amino acids: CASSWEYEQYF. In DNA, the CDR3 is TGTGCCAGCAGTTGGGAATACGAGCAGTACTTC.

The chain recombines TRBV20-1 with TRBJ2-4, with D hard to call. Germline assignment: CDR1 DFQATT and CDR2 SNEGSKA (reference sequence). There are 13 residues in the CDR3. V shed 0 bases and J shed 4 bases, with 7 bases lying between them. The CDR3 protein is CSARDERKNIQYF. CDR3 nucleotides: TGCAGTGCTAGAGATGAACGGAAAAACATTCAGTACTTC.

The rearrangement uses TRBV29-1 and TRBJ2-7, with D perhaps TRBD1 or TRBD2 (5 bases each). CDR3 length equals 15 residues. Trimming removed 2 bases at V and 4 bases at J, with 18 bases between. Germline CDR1 is SQVTM and CDR2 is ANQGSEA. The DNA for the CDR3 is TGCAGCGTTGAATGGGGACGGGGTAGGGAATACGAGCAGTACTTC. Translation: CSVEWGRGREYEQYF.

This clonotype was observed a handful of times. J is TRBJ2-1 and V is TRBV3-1; no reliable D call. V shed 2 bases and J shed 10 bases, with 12 bases lying between them. Germline V gives CDR1 LGHDT, CDR2 YNNKEL (reference sequence). This CDR3 spans 13 amino acids. The CDR3 DNA is TGTGCCAGCAGCCAATCTACGGGCCAAGAGCAGTTCTTC. This codes for CASSQSTGQEQFF.

Note on this clonotype: One end of the junction does not line up with germline, which may come from a read error. The chain has TRBV5-1 and TRBJ2-3; 10 bases match TRBD2. The CDR3 runs 14 residues. Germline CDR1 reads SGHRS; CDR2 reads YFSETQ. DNA for the CDR3: TGCGCCAGCAGCTTGAGCGGGAGGGCCTACGAGCAGTTTTTT. It codes for CASSLSGRAYEQFF.

The chain is built from TRBV27 and TRBJ2-1, with 13 positions matching TRBD2. The CDR3 has 16 residues. The ends lost 6 bases at V and 5 bases at J; junction bases unmatched: 7. Germline CDR1 is MNHEY and CDR2 is SMNVEV (reference sequence). Here the CDR3 reads CASSPSGLAGHNEQFF. CDR3 DNA: TGTGCCAGCAGCCCCTCGGGACTAGCGGGACACAATGAGCAGTTCTTC.

The rearrangement uses TRBV5-6 and TRBJ2-4; D call uncertain. CDR1 is SGHDT and CDR2 is YYEEEE in the germline V gene. CDR3 length: 15 residues. V was cut by 2 bases and J by 2 bases, with 11 bases left in between. CDR3 DNA sequence: TGTGCCAGCAGCTTCTGCGGATTATCCAAAAACATTCAGTACTTC. Protein product: CASSFCGLSKNIQYF.

This clonotype was seen only a few times. The genes are TRBV20-1 and TRBJ2-3, with 7 bases matching TRBD2. The CDR3 is 14 amino acids. Germline V gene sequence: CDR1 DFQATT, CDR2 SNEGSKA (reference sequence). Trimming took 3 bases from V and 3 from J; bases not matched to a gene: 6. CDR3 nucleotide sequence: TGCAGTGCTAGGGTAGCGGGCCCGACAGATACGCAGTATTTT. This encodes CSARVAGPTDTQYF.